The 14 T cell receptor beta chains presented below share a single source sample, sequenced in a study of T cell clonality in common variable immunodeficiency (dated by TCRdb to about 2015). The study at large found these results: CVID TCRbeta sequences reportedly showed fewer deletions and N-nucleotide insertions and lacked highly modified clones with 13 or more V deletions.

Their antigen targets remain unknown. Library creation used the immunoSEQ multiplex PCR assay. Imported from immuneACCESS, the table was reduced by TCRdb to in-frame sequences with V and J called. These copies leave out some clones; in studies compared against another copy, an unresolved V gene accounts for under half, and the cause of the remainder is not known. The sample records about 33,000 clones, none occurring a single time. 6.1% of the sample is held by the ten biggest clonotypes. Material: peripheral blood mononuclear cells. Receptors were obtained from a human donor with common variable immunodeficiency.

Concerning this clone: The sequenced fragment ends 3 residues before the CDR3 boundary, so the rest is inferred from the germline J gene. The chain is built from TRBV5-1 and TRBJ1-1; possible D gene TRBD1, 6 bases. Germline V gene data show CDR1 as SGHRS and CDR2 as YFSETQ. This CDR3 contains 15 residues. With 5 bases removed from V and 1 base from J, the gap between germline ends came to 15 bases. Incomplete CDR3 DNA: TGCGCCAGCAGGCCCTTACAAGGGGGGAACACTGAA. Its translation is CASRPLQGGNTE. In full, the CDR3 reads CASRPLQGGNTEAFF.

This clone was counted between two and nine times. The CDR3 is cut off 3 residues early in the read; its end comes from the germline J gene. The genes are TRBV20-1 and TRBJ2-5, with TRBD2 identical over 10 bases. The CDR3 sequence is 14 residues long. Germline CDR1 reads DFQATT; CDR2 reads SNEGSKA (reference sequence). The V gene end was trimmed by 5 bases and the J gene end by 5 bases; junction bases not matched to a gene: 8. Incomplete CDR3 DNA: TGCAGTGCTTACCCAGCGGGAGGGGAGGAGACC. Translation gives CSAYPAGGEET. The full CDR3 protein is CSAYPAGGEETQYF.

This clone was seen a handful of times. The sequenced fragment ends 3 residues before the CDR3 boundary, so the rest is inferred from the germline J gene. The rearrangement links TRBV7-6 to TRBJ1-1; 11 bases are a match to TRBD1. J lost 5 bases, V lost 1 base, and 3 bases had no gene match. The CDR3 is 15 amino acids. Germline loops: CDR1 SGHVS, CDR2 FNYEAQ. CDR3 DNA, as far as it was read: TGTGCCAGCAGCTTAGGAGGGACAGGGGGGACTGAA. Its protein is CASSLGGTGGTE. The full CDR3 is CASSLGGTGGTEAFF.

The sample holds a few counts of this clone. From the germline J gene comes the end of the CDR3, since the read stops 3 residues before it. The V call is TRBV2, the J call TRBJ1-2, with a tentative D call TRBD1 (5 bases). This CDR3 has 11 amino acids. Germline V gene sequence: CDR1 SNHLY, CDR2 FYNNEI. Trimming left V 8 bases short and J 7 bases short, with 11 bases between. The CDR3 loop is CASSGFGGYTF. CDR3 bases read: TGTGCCAGCTCAGGGTTCGGTGGC.

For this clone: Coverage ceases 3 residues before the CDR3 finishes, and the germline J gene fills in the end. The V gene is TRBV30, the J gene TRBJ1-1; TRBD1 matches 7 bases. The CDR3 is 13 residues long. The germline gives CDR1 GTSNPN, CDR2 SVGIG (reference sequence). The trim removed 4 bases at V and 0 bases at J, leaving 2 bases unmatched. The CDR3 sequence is CAWTGTVNTEAFF. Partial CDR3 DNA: TGTGCCTGGACGGGGACAGTGAACACTGAA.

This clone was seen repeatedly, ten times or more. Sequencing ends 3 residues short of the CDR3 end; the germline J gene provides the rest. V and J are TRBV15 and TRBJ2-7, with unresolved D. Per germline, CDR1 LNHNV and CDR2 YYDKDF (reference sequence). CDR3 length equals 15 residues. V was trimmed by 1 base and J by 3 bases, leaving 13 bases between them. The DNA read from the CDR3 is TGTGCCACCAGCAGAGGGGCAGGTTACAGCTACGAG. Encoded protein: CATSRGAGYSYE. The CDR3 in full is CATSRGAGYSYEQYF. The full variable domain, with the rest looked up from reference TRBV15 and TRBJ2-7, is DAMVIQNPRYQVTQFGKPVTLSCSQTLNHNVMYWYQQKSSQAPKLLFHYYDKDFNNEADTPDNFQSRRPNTSFCFLDIRSPGLGDTAMYLCATSRGAGYSYEQYFGPGTRLTVT.

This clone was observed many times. The CDR3 is CSVAGLPTHSALTDTQYF. The DNA read from the CDR3 is TGCAGTGTTGCGGGACTCCCAACCCACAGTGCCCTAACAGATACG. The J gene is TRBJ2-3, the V gene TRBV20-1; D may be TRBD2 (6 bases). The read comes to an end 3 residues before the CDR3 does, leaving the germline J gene to fill in the end. The germline gives CDR1 DFQATT, CDR2 SNEGSKA (reference sequence). This CDR3 has 18 residues. The V end lost 7 bases, the J end lost 3 bases, and 29 bases lay between the germline ends.

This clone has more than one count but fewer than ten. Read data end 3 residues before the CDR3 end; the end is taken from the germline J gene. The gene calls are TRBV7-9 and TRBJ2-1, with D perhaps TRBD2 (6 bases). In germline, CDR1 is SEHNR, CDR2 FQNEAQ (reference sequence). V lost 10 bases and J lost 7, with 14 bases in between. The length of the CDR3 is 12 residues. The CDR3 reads CAIGTLGNEQFF. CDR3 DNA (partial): TGTGCCATCGGGACTTTAGGTAATGAG.

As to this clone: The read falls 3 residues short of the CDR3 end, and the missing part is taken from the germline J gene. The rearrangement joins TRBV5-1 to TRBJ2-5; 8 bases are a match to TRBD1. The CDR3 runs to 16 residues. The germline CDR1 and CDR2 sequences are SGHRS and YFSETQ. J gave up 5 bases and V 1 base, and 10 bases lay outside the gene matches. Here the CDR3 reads CASSLTQGAFMETQYF. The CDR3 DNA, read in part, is TGCGCCAGCAGCTTGACCCAGGGGGCATTTATGGAGACC.

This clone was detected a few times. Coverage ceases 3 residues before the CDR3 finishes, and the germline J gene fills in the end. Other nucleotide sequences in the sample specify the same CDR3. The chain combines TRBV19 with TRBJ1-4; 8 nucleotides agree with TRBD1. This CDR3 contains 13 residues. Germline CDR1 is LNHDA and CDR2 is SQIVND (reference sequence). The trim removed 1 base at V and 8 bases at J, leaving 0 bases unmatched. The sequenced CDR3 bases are TGTGCCAGTAGTATAGGGACAGGGGAAAAA. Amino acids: CASSIGTGEK. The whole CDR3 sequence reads CASSIGTGEKLFF.

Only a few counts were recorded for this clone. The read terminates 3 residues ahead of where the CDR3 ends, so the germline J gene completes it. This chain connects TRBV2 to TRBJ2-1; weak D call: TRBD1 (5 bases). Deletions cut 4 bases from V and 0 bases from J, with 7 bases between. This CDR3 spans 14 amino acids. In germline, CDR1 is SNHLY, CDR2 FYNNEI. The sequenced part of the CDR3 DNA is TGTGCCAGCAGTGGACAGAGCTCCTACAATGAG. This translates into CASSGQSSYNE. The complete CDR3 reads CASSGQSSYNEQFF.

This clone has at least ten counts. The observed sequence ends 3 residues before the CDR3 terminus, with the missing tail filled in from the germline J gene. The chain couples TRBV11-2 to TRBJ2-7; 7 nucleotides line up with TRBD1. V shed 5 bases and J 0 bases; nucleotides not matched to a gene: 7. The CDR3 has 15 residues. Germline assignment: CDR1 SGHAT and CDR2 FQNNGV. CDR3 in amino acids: CASSLTGDNSYEQYF. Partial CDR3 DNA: TGTGCCAGCAGCCTCACAGGGGACAACTCCTACGAG.

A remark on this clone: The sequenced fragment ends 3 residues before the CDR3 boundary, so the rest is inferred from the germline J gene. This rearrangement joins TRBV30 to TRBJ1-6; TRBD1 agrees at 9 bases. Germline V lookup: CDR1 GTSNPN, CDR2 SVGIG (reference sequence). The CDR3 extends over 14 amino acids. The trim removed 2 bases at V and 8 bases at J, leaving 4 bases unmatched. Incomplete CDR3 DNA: TGTGCCTGGAGTAACACAGGGGGCGATTCACCC. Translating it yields CAWSNTGGDSP. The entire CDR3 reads CAWSNTGGDSPLHF.

Incomplete CDR3 DNA: TGTGCCAGTACGACAGGCTCTGGAAACACC. As protein: CASTTGSGNT. The whole CDR3 sequence reads CASTTGSGNTIYF. The V and J genes are TRBV19 and TRBJ1-3; TRBD1 might be the D (6 bases). The CDR3 end falls 3 residues outside the read, so it is completed with the germline J gene. The CDR3 contains 13 residues. The V end was cut by 7 bases, the J end by 0 bases, with 7 bases between. Looked up from germline, CDR1 is LNHDA and CDR2 is SQIVND (reference sequence).